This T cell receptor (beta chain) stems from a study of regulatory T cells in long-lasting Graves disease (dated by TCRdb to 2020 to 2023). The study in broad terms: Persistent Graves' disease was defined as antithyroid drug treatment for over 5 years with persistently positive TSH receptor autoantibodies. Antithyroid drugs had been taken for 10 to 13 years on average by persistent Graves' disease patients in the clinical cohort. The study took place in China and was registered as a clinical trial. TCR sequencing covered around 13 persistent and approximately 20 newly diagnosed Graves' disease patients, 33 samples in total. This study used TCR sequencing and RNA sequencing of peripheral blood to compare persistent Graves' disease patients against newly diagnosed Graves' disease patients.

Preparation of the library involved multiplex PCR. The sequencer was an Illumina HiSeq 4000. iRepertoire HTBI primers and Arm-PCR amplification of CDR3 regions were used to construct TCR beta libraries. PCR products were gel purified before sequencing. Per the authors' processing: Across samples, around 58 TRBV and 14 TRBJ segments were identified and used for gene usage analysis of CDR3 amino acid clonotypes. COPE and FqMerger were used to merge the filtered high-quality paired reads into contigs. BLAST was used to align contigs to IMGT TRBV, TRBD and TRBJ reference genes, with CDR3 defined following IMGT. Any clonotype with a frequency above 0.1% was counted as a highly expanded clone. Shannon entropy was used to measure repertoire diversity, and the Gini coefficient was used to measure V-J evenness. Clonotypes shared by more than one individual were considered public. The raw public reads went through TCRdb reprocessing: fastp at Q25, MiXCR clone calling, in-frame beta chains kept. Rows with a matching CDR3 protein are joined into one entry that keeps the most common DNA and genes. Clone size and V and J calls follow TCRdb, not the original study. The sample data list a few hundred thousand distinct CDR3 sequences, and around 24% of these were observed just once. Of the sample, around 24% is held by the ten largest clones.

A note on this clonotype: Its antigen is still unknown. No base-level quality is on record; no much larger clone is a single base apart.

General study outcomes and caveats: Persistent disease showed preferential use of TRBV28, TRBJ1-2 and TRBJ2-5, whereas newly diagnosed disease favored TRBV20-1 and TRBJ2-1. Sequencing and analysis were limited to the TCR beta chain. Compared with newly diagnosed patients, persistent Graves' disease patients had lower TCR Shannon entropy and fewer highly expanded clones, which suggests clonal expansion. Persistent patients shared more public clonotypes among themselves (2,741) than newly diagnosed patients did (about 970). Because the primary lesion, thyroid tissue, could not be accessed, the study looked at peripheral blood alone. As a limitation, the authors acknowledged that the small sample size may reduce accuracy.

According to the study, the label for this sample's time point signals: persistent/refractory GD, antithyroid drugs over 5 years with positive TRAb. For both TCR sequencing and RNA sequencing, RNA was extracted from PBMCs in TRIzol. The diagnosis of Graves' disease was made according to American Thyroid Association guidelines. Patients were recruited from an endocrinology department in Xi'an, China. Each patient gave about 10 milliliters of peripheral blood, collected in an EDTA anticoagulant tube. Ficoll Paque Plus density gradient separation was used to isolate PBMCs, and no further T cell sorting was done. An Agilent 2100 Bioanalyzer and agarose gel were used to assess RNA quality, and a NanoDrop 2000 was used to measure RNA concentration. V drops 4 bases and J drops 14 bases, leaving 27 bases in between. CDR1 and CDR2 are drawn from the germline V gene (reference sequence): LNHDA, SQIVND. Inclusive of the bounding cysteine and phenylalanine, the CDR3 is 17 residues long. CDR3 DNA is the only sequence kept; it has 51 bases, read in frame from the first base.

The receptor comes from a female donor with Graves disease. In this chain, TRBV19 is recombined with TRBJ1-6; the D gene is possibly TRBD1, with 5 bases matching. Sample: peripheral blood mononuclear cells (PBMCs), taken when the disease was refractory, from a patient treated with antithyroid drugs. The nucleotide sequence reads TGTGCCAGTAGTAGGCTGGGACCCGCAATTGATGGGGGATCCCTCCACTTT. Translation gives CASSRLGPAIDGGSLHF.